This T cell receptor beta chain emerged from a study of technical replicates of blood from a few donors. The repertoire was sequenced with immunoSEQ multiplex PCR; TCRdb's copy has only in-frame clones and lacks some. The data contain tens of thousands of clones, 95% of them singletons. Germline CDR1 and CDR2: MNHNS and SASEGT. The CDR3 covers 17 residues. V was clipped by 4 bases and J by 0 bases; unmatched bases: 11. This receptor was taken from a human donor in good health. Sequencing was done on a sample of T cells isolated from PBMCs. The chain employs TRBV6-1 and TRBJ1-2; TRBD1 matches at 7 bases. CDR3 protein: CASSANEGTVTNYGYTF. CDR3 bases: TGTGCCAGCAGTGCCAACGAGGGGACAGTCACTAACTATGGCTACACCTTC.